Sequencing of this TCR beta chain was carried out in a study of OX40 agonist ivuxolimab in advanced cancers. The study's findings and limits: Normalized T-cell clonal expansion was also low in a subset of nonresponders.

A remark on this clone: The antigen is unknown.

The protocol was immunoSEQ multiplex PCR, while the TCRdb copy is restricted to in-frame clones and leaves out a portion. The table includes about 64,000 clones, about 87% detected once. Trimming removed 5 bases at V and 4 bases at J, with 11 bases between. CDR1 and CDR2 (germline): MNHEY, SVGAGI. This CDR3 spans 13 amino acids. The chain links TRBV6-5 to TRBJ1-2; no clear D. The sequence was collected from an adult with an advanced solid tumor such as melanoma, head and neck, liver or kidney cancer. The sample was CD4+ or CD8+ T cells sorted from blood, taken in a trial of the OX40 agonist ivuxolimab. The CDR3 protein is CASSHPKGYGYTF. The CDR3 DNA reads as TGTGCCAGCAGTCACCCCAAGGGCTATGGCTACACCTTC.